The rows below give T cell receptor beta chains drawn from one sample of a study of blood T cell repertoires in COVID-19. Only in-frame clones appear in the TCRdb table, and some are missing; sequencing was by immunoSEQ multiplex PCR. This table has 220,000 or so clones, approximately 86% appearing once. The source material was PBMCs or T cells enriched from blood (not recorded which). These receptors came from a woman aged 45 to 65 with acute COVID-19. Each CDR3 is given with its conserved first and last residue. The order of the fields is J gene, V gene, CDR3 length, D gene, clone size, CDR3 protein, CDR3 DNA. The D gene is left open where the match is weak. Clone size is given for some rows only: seen once, a few or many times, or a class if the clone is expanded.

TRBJ1-1,TRBV27,14,TRBD1,.,CASSLDRGNTEAFF,TGTGCCAGCAGTTTAGACAGGGGGAACACTGAAGCTTTCTTT
TRBJ2-5,TRBV18,14,.,once,CASSPPHSQETQYF,TGTGCCAGCTCACCACCCCATTCACAAGAGACCCAGTACTTC
TRBJ1-5,TRBV28,17,TRBD1,.,CASSLTRDRVRNQPQHF,TGTGCCAGCAGTTTGACCCGAGACAGGGTTCGAAATCAGCCCCAGCATTTT
TRBJ1-3,TRBV2,16,TRBD1,.,CASNPGQPHSGNTIYF,TGTGCCAGCAACCCGGGACAGCCTCACTCTGGAAACACCATATATTTT
TRBJ2-4,TRBV11-2,19,TRBD2,.,CASSLQTGTSGSRGNIQYF,TGTGCCAGCAGCTTACAGACCGGGACTAGCGGGAGTAGGGGAAACATTCAGTACTTC
TRBJ1-3,TRBV7-3,14,.,.,CASSLHGSGNTIYF,TGTGCCAGCAGCTTACACGGCTCTGGAAACACCATATATTTT
TRBJ2-4,TRBV28,20,.,.,CASSPRRIDFSAPAGNIQYF,TGTGCCAGCAGCCCGCGTCGTATAGATTTTAGCGCACCGGCGGGAAACATTCAGTACTTC
TRBJ2-5,TRBV5-1,14,.,.,CASSLAAVQETQYF,TGCGCCAGCAGCTTGGCCGCGGTCCAAGAGACCCAGTACTTC
TRBJ1-5,TRBV23-1,17,.,.,CASSRQTSSPVNQPQHF,TGCGCCAGCAGTCGACAGACATCCAGTCCCGTCAATCAGCCCCAGCATTTT
TRBJ2-7,TRBV5-3,14,.,.,CARSHLLGPYEQYF,TGTGCCAGAAGCCATCTACTAGGGCCCTACGAGCAGTACTTC
TRBJ1-1,TRBV27,15,TRBD1,.,CASMPDRGPGTEAFF,TGTGCCAGCATGCCGGACAGGGGGCCGGGAACTGAAGCTTTCTTT
TRBJ2-1,TRBV4-1,15,.,.,CASSQKLYANNEQFF,TGCGCCAGCAGCCAGAAACTTTACGCTAACAATGAGCAGTTCTTC
TRBJ2-7,TRBV6-5,13,.,.,CASKGGVAYEQYF,TGTGCCAGCAAAGGCGGGGTTGCGTACGAGCAGTACTTC
TRBJ2-7,TRBV28,14,.,.,CASSLYQGSYEQYF,TGTGCCAGCAGTTTATACCAGGGCTCCTACGAGCAGTACTTC
TRBJ2-1,TRBV11-2,15,.,.,CASSHQQDRYNEQFF,TGTGCCAGCAGCCATCAACAGGACAGATACAATGAGCAGTTCTTC
TRBJ2-5,TRBV18,15,TRBD1,.,CASSFVTGTQETQYF,TGTGCCAGCTCATTTGTGACAGGGACCCAAGAGACCCAGTACTTC
TRBJ2-7,TRBV19,12,TRBD2,.,CASSMGREAQYF,TGTGCCAGTAGTATGGGGCGGGAGGCGCAGTACTTC
TRBJ2-3,TRBV7-9,15,.,.,CASSPMTWGPDTQYF,TGTGCCAGCAGCCCAATGACGTGGGGCCCAGATACGCAGTATTTT
TRBJ2-1,TRBV27,18,.,.,CASSFRTTGEGSYNEQFF,TGTGCCAGCAGTTTCCGGACGACAGGGGAGGGCTCCTACAATGAGCAGTTCTTC
TRBJ1-2,TRBV5-4,14,.,.,CASNRPGSNYGYTF,TGTGCCAGCAATAGACCAGGGTCTAACTATGGCTACACCTTC
TRBJ2-5,TRBV6-1,15,TRBD1,.,CASSENTGAGETQYF,TGTGCCAGCAGTGAAAACACAGGGGCGGGAGAGACCCAGTACTTC
TRBJ1-2,TRBV7-9,12,.,.,CASSFISYGYTF,TGTGCCAGCAGCTTCATCAGCTATGGCTACACCTTC
TRBJ1-3,TRBV15,15,.,few,CATSRDRTGGNTIYF,TGTGCCACCAGCAGAGATCGAACAGGGGGAAACACCATATATTTT
TRBJ2-7,TRBV28,14,TRBD1,.,CASSFYRGLSEQYF,TGTGCCAGCAGTTTTTACAGGGGGCTGAGTGAGCAGTACTTC
TRBJ1-1,TRBV6-2/TRBV6-3,16,TRBD1,once,CASSYDRGKGNTEAFF,TGTGCCAGCAGTTACGACAGGGGAAAGGGGAATACTGAAGCTTTCTTT
TRBJ2-5,TRBV7-2,16,.,.,CASSPGAGAGQETQYF,TGTGCCAGCAGCCCCGGGGCGGGGGCGGGGCAAGAGACCCAGTACTTC
TRBJ2-7,TRBV11-2,15,.,.,CASSEMGSGTYEQYF,TGTGCCAGCAGCGAGATGGGGTCGGGGACATACGAGCAGTACTTC
TRBJ1-2,TRBV7-9,13,.,.,CASSFGVNYGYTF,TGTGCCAGCAGCTTCGGGGTCAACTATGGCTACACCTTC